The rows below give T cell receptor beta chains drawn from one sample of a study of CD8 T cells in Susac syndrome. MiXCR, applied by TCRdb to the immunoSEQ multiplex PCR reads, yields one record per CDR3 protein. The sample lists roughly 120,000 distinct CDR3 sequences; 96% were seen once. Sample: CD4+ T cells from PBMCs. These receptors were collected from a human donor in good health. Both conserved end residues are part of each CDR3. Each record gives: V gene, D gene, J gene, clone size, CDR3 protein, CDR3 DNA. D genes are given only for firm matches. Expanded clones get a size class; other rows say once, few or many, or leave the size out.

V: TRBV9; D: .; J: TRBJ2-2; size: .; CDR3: CASSVGEAGELFF; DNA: TGTGCCAGCAGCGTAGGGGAGGCCGGGGAGCTGTTTTTT
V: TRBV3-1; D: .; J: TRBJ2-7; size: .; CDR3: CASSRPLDSNEQYF; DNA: TGTGCCAGCAGCCGCCCCCTTGACTCGAACGAGCAGTACTTC
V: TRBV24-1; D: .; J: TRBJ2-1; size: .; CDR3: CATSDLRGRNEQFF; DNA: TGTGCCACCAGTGATTTGCGGGGTCGAAATGAGCAGTTCTTC
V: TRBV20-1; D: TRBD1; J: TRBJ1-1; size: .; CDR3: CSAEDRGRTEAFF; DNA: TGCAGTGCAGAGGACAGGGGGAGGACTGAAGCTTTCTTT
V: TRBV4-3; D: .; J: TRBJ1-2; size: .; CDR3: CASSDQGAYGYTF; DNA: TGCGCCAGCAGCGACCAGGGAGCGTATGGCTACACCTTC
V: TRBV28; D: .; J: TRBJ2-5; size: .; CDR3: CASNPPSRGQETQYF; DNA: TGTGCCAGCAATCCACCGAGCAGGGGACAAGAGACCCAGTACTTC
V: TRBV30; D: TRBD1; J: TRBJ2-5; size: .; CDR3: CAWSPGQSLQETQYF; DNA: TGTGCCTGGAGCCCGGGACAGTCGCTCCAAGAGACCCAGTACTTC
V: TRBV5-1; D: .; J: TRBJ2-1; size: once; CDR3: CASVRRTPGDEQFF; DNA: TGCGCCTCAGTTCGGAGGACCCCGGGGGATGAGCAGTTCTTC
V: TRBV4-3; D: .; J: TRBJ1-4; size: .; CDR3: CASSQGKAEKLFF; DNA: TGCGCCAGCAGCCAGGGAAAGGCCGAAAAACTGTTTTTT
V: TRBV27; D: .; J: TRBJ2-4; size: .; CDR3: CASSERQLAKNIQYF; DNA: TGTGCCAGCAGCGAGAGACAGCTAGCCAAAAACATTCAGTACTTC
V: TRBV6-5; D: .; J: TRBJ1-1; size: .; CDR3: CARPRKEAFF; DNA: TGTGCCAGACCTAGAAAAGAAGCTTTCTTT
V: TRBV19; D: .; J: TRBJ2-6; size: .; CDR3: CASRDAPMGANVLTF; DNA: TGTGCCAGCCGGGATGCTCCTATGGGGGCCAACGTCCTGACTTTC
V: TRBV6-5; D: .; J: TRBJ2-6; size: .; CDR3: CASSYSRAGANVLTF; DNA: TGTGCCAGCAGTTACTCGAGGGCTGGGGCCAACGTCCTGACTTTC
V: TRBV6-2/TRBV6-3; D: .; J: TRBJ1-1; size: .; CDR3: CASSYQTRTEAFF; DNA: TGTGCCAGCAGTTACCAGACAAGAACTGAAGCTTTCTTT
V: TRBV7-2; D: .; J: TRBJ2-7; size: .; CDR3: CASSLGIVASYEQYF; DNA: TGTGCCAGCAGCTTAGGTATAGTCGCTTCCTACGAGCAGTACTTC
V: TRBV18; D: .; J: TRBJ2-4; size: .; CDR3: CASSPERAKNIQYF; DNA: TGTGCCAGCTCACCGGAAAGGGCCAAAAACATTCAGTACTTC